A selection of T cell receptor beta chains follows, all from one sample in a study of Ad26.COV2.S vaccination and SARS-CoV-2 variants. Generated by immunoSEQ multiplex PCR, the TCRdb table keeps only in-frame clones and is missing some. The table has 350,000 to 450,000 clones, roughly 84% seen once. The starting material was peripheral blood, obtained in a trial of Ad26.COV2.S vaccine versus placebo. The receptors originated from a person aged 18-65 years who received the Ad26.COV2.S COVID-19 vaccine or a placebo. CDR3s include the opening cysteine and the closing phenylalanine or tryptophan. The D gene is left open where the match is weak.

J,D,V,CDR3,DNA
TRBJ1-2,.,TRBV30,CAWSVAPGLYGYTF,TGTGCCTGGAGTGTAGCCCCAGGTCTATATGGCTACACCTTC
TRBJ1-6,.,TRBV7-3,CASSSGQPGSPLHF,TGTGCCAGCAGCTCTGGACAGCCAGGTTCACCCCTCCACTTT
TRBJ2-7,.,TRBV14,CASSSSRYEQYF,TGTGCCAGCAGTTCGTCGCGCTACGAGCAGTACTTC
TRBJ1-1,TRBD1,TRBV5-4,CASRKDRGLNTEAFF,TGTGCCAGCAGGAAGGACAGGGGATTGAACACTGAAGCTTTCTTT
TRBJ1-1,TRBD1,TRBV5-4,CASSLGTGTEAFF,TGTGCCAGCAGCTTGGGGACAGGAACTGAAGCTTTCTTT
TRBJ1-2,.,TRBV15,CATSRDITDYGYTF,TGTGCCACCAGCAGAGATATAACGGATTATGGCTACACCTTC
TRBJ2-2,.,TRBV5-1,CASSLFLVETGELFF,TGCGCCAGCAGCTTGTTCCTGGTAGAAACCGGGGAGCTGTTTTTT
TRBJ1-1,.,TRBV7-6,CASLRLGGGTEAFF,TGTGCCAGTTTACGTCTCGGGGGAGGCACTGAAGCTTTCTTT
TRBJ1-5,TRBD1,TRBV19,CASRTGGVWSNQPQHF,TGTGCCAGCCGGACAGGGGGCGTCTGGAGCAATCAGCCCCAGCATTTT
TRBJ2-1,TRBD2,TRBV7-3,CASGSPGGARDEQFF,TGTGCCAGCGGATCTCCCGGGGGGGCCCGGGATGAGCAGTTCTTC
TRBJ1-6,.,TRBV7-2,CASSLMTGTNSPLHF,TGTGCCAGCAGCTTGATGACAGGAACCAATTCACCCCTCCACTTT